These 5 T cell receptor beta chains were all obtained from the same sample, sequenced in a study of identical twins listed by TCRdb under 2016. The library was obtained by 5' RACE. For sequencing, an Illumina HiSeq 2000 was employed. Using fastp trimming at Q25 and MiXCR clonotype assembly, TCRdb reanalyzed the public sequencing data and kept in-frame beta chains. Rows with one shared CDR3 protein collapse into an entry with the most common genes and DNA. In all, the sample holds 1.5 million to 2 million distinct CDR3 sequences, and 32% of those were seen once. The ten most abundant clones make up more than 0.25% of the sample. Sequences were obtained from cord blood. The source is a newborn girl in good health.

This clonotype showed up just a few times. CDR3 sequence: CASIAGAQETQYF. In DNA, the CDR3 is TGTGCCAGCATAGCGGGAGCACAAGAGACCCAGTACTTC. The chain combines TRBV2 with TRBJ2-5, with 9 nucleotides matching TRBD2. The germline gives CDR1 SNHLY, CDR2 FYNNEI. CDR3 length equals 13 residues. V trimming: 7 bases; J trimming: 2 bases; junction bases outside the gene matches: 2.

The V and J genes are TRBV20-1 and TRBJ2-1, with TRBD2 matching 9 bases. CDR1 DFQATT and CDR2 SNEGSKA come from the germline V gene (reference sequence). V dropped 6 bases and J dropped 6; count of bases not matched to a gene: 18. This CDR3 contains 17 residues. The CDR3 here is CSATGRREGRISNEQFF. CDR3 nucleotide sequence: TGCAGTGCCACCGGGAGGCGGGAGGGCCGTATAAGCAATGAGCAGTTCTTC.

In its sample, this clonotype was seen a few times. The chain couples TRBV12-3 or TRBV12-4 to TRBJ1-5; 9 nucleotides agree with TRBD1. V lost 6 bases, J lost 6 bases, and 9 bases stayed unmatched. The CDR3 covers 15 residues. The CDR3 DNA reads TGTGCCAGCAGCCCACAGGGGGCCGTAGGTCAGCCCCAGCATTTT. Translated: CASSPQGAVGQPQHF.

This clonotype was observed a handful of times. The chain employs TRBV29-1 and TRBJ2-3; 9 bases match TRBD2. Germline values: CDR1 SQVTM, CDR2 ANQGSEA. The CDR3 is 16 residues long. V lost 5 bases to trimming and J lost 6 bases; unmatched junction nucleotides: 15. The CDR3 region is CSVLSGRPETADTQYF. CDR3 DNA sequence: TGCAGCGTTCTTAGCGGGAGACCGGAAACAGCGGATACGCAGTATTTT.

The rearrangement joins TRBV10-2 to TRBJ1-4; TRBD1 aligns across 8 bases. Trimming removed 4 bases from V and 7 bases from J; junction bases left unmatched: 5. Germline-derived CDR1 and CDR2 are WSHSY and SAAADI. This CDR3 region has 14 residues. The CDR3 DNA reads TGCGCCAGCAGTGCGGACAGGGTTGGTGAAAAACTGTTTTTT. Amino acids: CASSADRVGEKLFF.